These 10 T cell receptor beta chains came from one sample sequenced in a study of T cells in Graves' hyperthyroidism and ophthalmopathy. Template material for amplifying TCR beta CDR3 regions consisted of RNA transcripts. With the HTBI primer set, the TCR CDR3 went through a first round of RT-PCR. TCRdb recomputed calls from the multiplex PCR reads with MiXCR, one row per CDR3 protein. The data show about 840,000 distinct CDR3 sequences, with 35% to 40% seen just once and about 8.9% held by the top ten. The material sequenced was blood. The receptors originated from a man aged 18 to 35 with Graves' hyperthyroidism.

This chain uses TRBV5-1 with TRBJ2-2, with 7 positions matching TRBD1. In germline, CDR1 is SGHRS, CDR2 YFSETQ. The CDR3 runs to 16 residues. V trimming: 4 bases; J trimming: 3 bases; junction bases outside the gene matches: 9. CDR3 sequence (DNA): TGCGCCAGCAGCATGGGGACAGCCGCGGACACCGGGGAGCTGTTTTTT. Translated, it gives CASSMGTAADTGELFF.

CDR3 in amino acids: CASSALTGTGGFGELFF. In nucleotides, the CDR3 is TGTGCCAGCAGCGCCTTAACCGGGACAGGGGGCTTCGGGGAGCTGTTTTTT. This chain joins TRBV9 and TRBJ2-2, with 12 bases lining up with TRBD1. The V gene's germline CDR1 is SGDLS and CDR2 YYNGEE. The V and J ends lost 3 bases and 7 bases, in that order; junction bases with no gene match: 10. CDR3 length: 17 amino acids.

Of note for this clonotype: A read error may explain this, as a much larger clone is one base away. This rearrangement joins TRBV7-9 to TRBJ1-2, with D possibly matching TRBD1 (5 bases). Germline loops: CDR1 SEHNR, CDR2 FQNEAQ (reference sequence). The CDR3 loop spans 16 amino acids. Trimming stripped 7 bases from V and 7 bases from J, with 25 bases between. CDR3 in DNA: TGTGCCAGCACCCGATTTCGGGGGGGACGAGACTGTGGCTACACCTTC. Residues: CASTRFRGGRDCGYTF. The full variable domain, in which reference TRBV7-9 and TRBJ1-2 provide the parts outside the CDR3, is DTGVSQNPRHKITKRGQNVTFRCDPISEHNRLYWYRQTLGQGPEFLTYFQNEAQLEKSRLLSDRFSAERPKGSFSTLEIQRTEQGDSAMYLCASTRFRGGRDCGYTFGSGTRLTVV.

This clonotype turned up a few times. This chain uses TRBV12-3 or TRBV12-4 with TRBJ1-3, with D maybe TRBD1 (5 bases). V was cut by 5 bases and J by 2 bases, with 13 bases left in between. The CDR3 runs to 15 residues. The CDR3 bases are TGTGCCAGCAGTGCGCAGGGTGGGGCTGGAAACACCATATATTTT. Encoded protein: CASSAQGGAGNTIYF.

This clonotype was detected ten times or more. The V gene is TRBV15, the J gene TRBJ1-6, with TRBD1 matching over 8 bases. Germline-derived CDR1 and CDR2 are LNHNV and YYDKDF (reference sequence). The CDR3 runs to 14 residues. Trimming at V came to 5 bases and at J to 9 bases, leaving 6 bases not matched to a gene. In DNA form, the CDR3 reads TGTGCCACCAGCGCGGACAGGGCGGGTTCACCCCTCCACTTT. It is translated as CATSADRAGSPLHF.

Concerning this clonotype: One end of the junction does not line up with germline, which may come from a read error. The CDR3 is CAISEASYNQPQHF. The CDR3 DNA sequence: TGTGCCATCAGTGAAGCCAGTTACAATCAGCCCCAGCATTTT. The genes are TRBV6-1 and TRBJ1-5; no firm D call. Germline assignment: CDR1 MNHNS and CDR2 SASEGT. The CDR3 runs to 14 residues.

This clonotype has more than one count but fewer than ten. The rearrangement uses TRBV7-2 and TRBJ1-1; D unclear. The germline V and J ends were trimmed by 4 bases and 4 bases, with 16 bases remaining between them. Germline loops: CDR1 SGHTA, CDR2 FQGNSA. The CDR3 consists of 15 residues. The CDR3 DNA sequence: TGTGCCAGCAGCTCGGAAGGCACGGCTCTCACTGAAGCTTTCTTT. Translated, it gives CASSSEGTALTEAFF. The full variable domain, in which reference TRBV7-2 and TRBJ1-1 provide the parts outside the CDR3, is GAGVSQSPSNKVTEKGKDVELRCDPISGHTALYWYRQSLGQGLEFLIYFQGNSAPDKSGLPSDRFSAERTGGSVSTLTIQRTQQEDSAVYLCASSSEGTALTEAFFGQGTRLTVV.

CDR3 DNA: TGCAGTGCTAGAGATGGCCGGGGGCCCGGAGAGTACGAGCAGTACTTC. Translation gives CSARDGRGPGEYEQYF. The genes are TRBV20-1 and TRBJ2-7; D possibly matches TRBD1 or TRBD2 (6 bases each). There are 16 residues in the CDR3. Germline CDR1 and CDR2: DFQATT and SNEGSKA (reference sequence). Trimming shortened V by 0 bases and J by 4 bases, and 19 bases separated the two germline ends.

This clonotype was counted once. V gene TRBV19 combines with J gene TRBJ1-2, with D possibly matching TRBD1 (5 bases). CDR1 and CDR2 from the germline V gene are LNHDA and SQIVND (reference sequence). The V end was cut by 3 bases, the J end by 4 bases, with 12 bases between. The CDR3 contains 14 residues. In DNA, the CDR3 is TGTGCCAGTAGTATCGGAGAGGGGAGCTATGGCTACACCTTC. Translating gives CASSIGEGSYGYTF. The full variable domain, in which reference TRBV19 and TRBJ1-2 provide the parts outside the CDR3, is DGGITQSPKYLFRKEGQNVTLSCEQNLNHDAMYWYRQDPGQGLRLIYYSQIVNDFQKGDIAEGYSVSREKKESFPLTVTSAQKNPTAFYLCASSIGEGSYGYTFGSGTRLTVV.

V and J are TRBV7-2 and TRBJ1-3, with D possibly matching TRBD1 (5 bases). Trimming took 4 bases from V and 7 from J, leaving 14 bases between them. CDR3 length: 14 residues. The germline CDR1 and CDR2 sequences are SGHTA and FQGNSA. CDR3 protein: CASSSTGTVNTIYF. The CDR3 DNA follows: TGTGCCAGCAGCTCTACCGGGACGGTGAACACCATATATTTT. The full variable domain, in which reference TRBV7-2 and TRBJ1-3 provide the parts outside the CDR3, is GAGVSQSPSNKVTEKGKDVELRCDPISGHTALYWYRQSLGQGLEFLIYFQGNSAPDKSGLPSDRFSAERTGGSVSTLTIQRTQQEDSAVYLCASSSTGTVNTIYFGEGSWLTVV.